The clone carrying this TCR beta chain was seen repeatedly, ten times or more. The target antigen is unknown. The sample comes from a study of early T cells in non-severe SARS-CoV-2 infection. Overall study: Whole-blood bulk RNA, unsorted, was sequenced, and chains were unpaired.

General observations from the study: Matches to VDJdb favored anti-spike CD8 responses and missed private and CD4 specificities.

Germline-derived CDR1 and CDR2 are SGHNT and YENEEA. This CDR3 has 12 amino acids. After removal of 6 bases from V and 8 bases from J, the junction contained 1 base not matched to a gene. Unique molecular identifiers tagged individual cDNA molecules. Each CDR3 protein gets one entry after TCRdb re-called the 5' RACE reads with MiXCR. The sample carries about 34,000 distinct CDR3 sequences, 5% to 7% recorded once. What was sequenced was whole blood. This chain links TRBV11-3 with TRBJ2-3, with 11 bases matching TRBD1. This TCR was recovered from an adult who was a healthcare worker with PCR-confirmed SARS-CoV-2 infection or an uninfected control (not recorded which). The CDR3 spells CASRGTGGTQYF. The CDR3 DNA sequence: TGTGCCAGCAGGGGGACAGGGGGTACGCAGTATTTT.